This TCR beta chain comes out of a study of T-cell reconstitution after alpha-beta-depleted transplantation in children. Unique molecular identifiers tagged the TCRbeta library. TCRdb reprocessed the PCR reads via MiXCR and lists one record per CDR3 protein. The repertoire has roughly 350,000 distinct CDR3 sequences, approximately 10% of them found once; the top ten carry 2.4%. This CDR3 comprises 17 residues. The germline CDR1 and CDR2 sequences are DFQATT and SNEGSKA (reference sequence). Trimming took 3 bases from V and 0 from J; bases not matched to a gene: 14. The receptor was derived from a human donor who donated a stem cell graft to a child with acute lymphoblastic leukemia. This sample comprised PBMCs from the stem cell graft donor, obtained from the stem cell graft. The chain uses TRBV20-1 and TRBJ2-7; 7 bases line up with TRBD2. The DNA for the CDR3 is TGCAGTGCTAGTCCCAGGGAGGGGTTGTGGAGCTCCTACGAGCAGTACTTC. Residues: CSASPREGLWSSYEQYF.